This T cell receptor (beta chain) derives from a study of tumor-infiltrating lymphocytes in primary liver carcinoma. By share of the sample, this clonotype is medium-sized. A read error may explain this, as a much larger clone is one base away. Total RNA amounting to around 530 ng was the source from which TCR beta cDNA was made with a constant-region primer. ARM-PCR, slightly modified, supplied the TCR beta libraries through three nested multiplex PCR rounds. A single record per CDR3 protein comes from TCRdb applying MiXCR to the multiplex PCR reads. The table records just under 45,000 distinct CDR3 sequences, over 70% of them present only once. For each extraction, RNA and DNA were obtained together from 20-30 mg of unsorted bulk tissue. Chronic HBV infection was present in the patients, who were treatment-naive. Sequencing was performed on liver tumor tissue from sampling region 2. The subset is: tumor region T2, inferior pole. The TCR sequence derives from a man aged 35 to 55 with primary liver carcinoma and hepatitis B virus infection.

For the CDR3, the DNA is TGTGCCAGCAGCTTAGACTTCACCGGGGGGCTGTTTTTT. Encoded protein: CASSLDFTGGLFF. This chain joins TRBV11-3 and TRBJ2-2; D possibly corresponds to TRBD2 (6 bases). The germline V gene encodes CDR1 SGHNT and CDR2 YENEEA. This CDR3 has 13 residues.